The text below deals with one T cell receptor (beta chain). Its specificity is not known. Amplified TCR beta CDR3 regions came from RNA transcripts. The HTBI primer set was used in a first-round RT-PCR of the TCR CDR3. TCRdb re-derived calls from the multiplex PCR reads in MiXCR, one entry per CDR3 protein. The sample has roughly 740,000 distinct CDR3 sequences, 16% seen once. The data originate from a study of T cells in Graves' hyperthyroidism and ophthalmopathy. Study results and limitations: Most thyroid clonotypes expanded above 0.001 appeared in blood too.

Germline V gene lookup returns CDR1 ENHRY and CDR2 SYGVKD. The V and J ends lost 3 bases and 12 bases respectively, with 9 bases between them. The CDR3 is made up of 11 amino acids. The sequence derives from a man younger than 35 with Graves' hyperthyroidism. The specimen was blood. The rearrangement joins TRBV10-3 to TRBJ2-1; D ambiguous. The CDR3 spells CAISDSYVQFF. For the CDR3, the DNA is TGTGCCATCAGTGACAGCTACGTGCAGTTCTTC.